This entry lists 29 T cell receptor beta chains sequenced from one sample in a study of blood T cell repertoires in COVID-19 (TCRdb year 2020). Library creation used the immunoSEQ multiplex PCR assay. In its TCRdb copy, this immuneACCESS table keeps in-frame sequences only and misses some clones. Where compared with another copy, unresolved V genes explain less than half of these, and the others have no known cause. In all, the sample holds under 300,000 clones, and roughly nine tenths of those were seen once. 9.5% to 15% of the sample rests with the top ten. The sequencing sample was made of peripheral blood. All receptors derive from a woman under 40 with COVID-19, enrolled during active disease.

V is TRBV19 and J is TRBJ2-7, with D unresolved. Per the germline V gene, CDR1 is LNHDA and CDR2 is SQIVND (reference sequence). The germline V and J ends were trimmed by 4 bases and 6 bases, with 7 bases remaining between them. This CDR3 contains 11 residues. In DNA, the CDR3 is TGTGCCAGTAGTACGCCGGGCGAGCAGTACTTC. Translating it yields CASSTPGEQYF.

The chain carries TRBV5-5 and TRBJ2-3; 8 bases align to TRBD2. Looked up from germline, CDR1 is SGHKS and CDR2 is YYEKEE (reference sequence). The CDR3 has 14 amino acids. Trimming at V came to 5 bases and at J to 2 bases, leaving 4 bases not matched to a gene. This chain's CDR3 is CASRPGGHTDTQYF. DNA of the CDR3: TGTGCCAGCAGGCCGGGGGGGCACACAGATACGCAGTATTTT.

V usage is TRBV28 and J usage is TRBJ2-3; D might be TRBD2 (5 bases). The CDR3 runs 15 residues. Trimming left V 5 bases short and J 1 base short, with 13 bases between. Germline lookup yields CDR1 MDHEN and CDR2 SYDVKM. This chain's CDR3 is CASSRPGTRTDTQYF. For the CDR3, the DNA is TGTGCCAGCAGTCGACCGGGAACCCGCACAGATACGCAGTATTTT.

V usage is TRBV7-2 and J usage is TRBJ1-1; D may be TRBD1 (5 bases). The CDR3 length is 17 residues. V was pared by 6 bases and J by 1 base, with 21 bases between. The germline gives CDR1 SGHTA, CDR2 FQGNSA. The CDR3 nucleotides read TGTGCCAGCAGTCTAGGCCCAGTGGGGCAGCAGAACACTGAAGCTTTCTTT. This translates into CASSLGPVGQQNTEAFF.

The CDR3 sequence is CASSSRDRGMDYGYTF. The CDR3 DNA reads TGCGCCAGCAGCTCCCGGGACAGGGGTATGGACTATGGCTACACCTTC. The chain carries TRBV5-1 and TRBJ1-2; TRBD1 matches 10 bases. V trimming: 3 bases; J trimming: 3 bases; junction bases outside the gene matches: 8. This CDR3 region has 16 residues. Germline CDR1 SGHRS, CDR2 YFSETQ.

The rearrangement links TRBV7-9 to TRBJ2-7; 8 nucleotides line up with TRBD1. V gave up 5 bases and J gave up 3 bases; unmatched junction bases: 9. The CDR3 is made up of 15 amino acids. Germline V lookup: CDR1 SEHNR, CDR2 FQNEAQ (reference sequence). CDR3 region: CASSLGQGRHYEQYF. The DNA of the CDR3 is TGTGCCAGCAGCCTCGGACAGGGCCGTCACTACGAGCAGTACTTC.

In DNA form, the CDR3 reads TGTGCCAGCAGCCCCCCAACGAGGGGCACAGATACGCAGTATTTT. Amino acids: CASSPPTRGTDTQYF. The rearrangement uses TRBV3-1 (or the pseudogene TRBV3-2) and TRBJ2-3; possible D gene TRBD2, 5 bases. Germline V gives CDR1 LGHDT, CDR2 YNNKEL (reference sequence). This CDR3 has 15 amino acids. The V end was cut by 4 bases, the J end by 1 base, with 12 bases between.

This clone has only one observation. The J gene is TRBJ1-2, the V gene TRBV6-1; 7 bases map to TRBD1. The germline CDR1 and CDR2 sequences are MNHNS and SASEGT. CDR3 length equals 12 residues. Trimming took 5 bases from V and 10 from J; bases not matched to a gene: 7. The CDR3 spells CASSSGQKDYTF. DNA of the CDR3: TGTGCCAGCAGTTCGGGACAGAAAGACTACACCTTC.

The J gene is TRBJ1-2, the V gene TRBV12-3 or TRBV12-4; TRBD1 matches 7 bases. The CDR3 contains 12 residues. V shed 4 bases, J shed 7 bases, and the junction held 3 bases outside the gene matches. In DNA form, the CDR3 reads TGTGCCAGCAGTTCTCGACAGGGTGGCTACACCTTC. As protein: CASSSRQGGYTF.

The J gene is TRBJ2-5, the V gene TRBV20-1; 11 positions agree with TRBD1. The germline gives CDR1 DFQATT, CDR2 SNEGSKA (reference sequence). The length of the CDR3 is 14 residues. Germline trimming cut 3 bases from V and 4 bases from J; bases unmatched to any gene: 4. The CDR3 spells CSASVGQGGETQYF. In DNA, the CDR3 is TGCAGTGCTAGTGTGGGACAGGGGGGAGAGACCCAGTACTTC.

This sequence joins TRBV3-1 (or the pseudogene TRBV3-2) and TRBJ2-1; 8 bases fit TRBD2. With 1 base clipped from V and 5 bases from J, the junction kept 7 bases outside the gene matches. The CDR3 extends over 16 amino acids. Germline V gene data show CDR1 as LGHDT and CDR2 as YNNKEL (reference sequence). CDR3 nucleotide sequence: TGTGCCAGCAGCCAAGTGGGAGCGGGGGCCCACAATGAGCAGTTCTTC. It yields the protein CASSQVGAGAHNEQFF.

The rearrangement joins TRBV13 to TRBJ2-3; possibly TRBD1 for D (6 bases). Germline CDR1 reads PRHDT; CDR2 reads FYEKMQ (reference sequence). This CDR3 contains 12 residues. V gave up 5 bases and J gave up 5 bases, with 8 bases separating them. The CDR3 DNA reads TGTGCCAGCAGCCCAGGGGTAGATACGCAGTATTTT. It codes for CASSPGVDTQYF.

The rearrangement joins TRBV7-9 to TRBJ2-3; D uncertain. Trimming pared 1 base from V and 6 bases from J, leaving 5 bases between. Germline CDR1 SEHNR, CDR2 FQNEAQ (reference sequence). The CDR3 loop spans 12 amino acids. The CDR3 loop reads CASSLVADTQYF. The CDR3, as DNA: TGTGCCAGCAGCTTAGTGGCTGATACGCAGTATTTT.

The V and J genes are TRBV3-1 (or the pseudogene TRBV3-2) and TRBJ2-1, with 7 positions matching TRBD2. The CDR3 runs to 13 residues. The V gene end was trimmed by 8 bases and the J gene end by 5 bases; junction bases not matched to a gene: 6. Germline V CDR1 and CDR2: LGHDT, YNNKEL (reference sequence). CDR3 coding DNA: TGTGCCAGCGCTGGGAGGGTCAACAATGAGCAGTTCTTC. This translates into CASAGRVNNEQFF.

The chain uses TRBV9 and TRBJ1-1; the D is unclear. CDR3 length equals 14 residues. Germline lookup yields CDR1 SGDLS and CDR2 YYNGEE. V shed 1 base and J shed 3 bases, with 10 bases lying between them. CDR3 in DNA: TGTGCCAGCAGCGTACAATTCTCGGACACTGAAGCTTTCTTT. Translating it yields CASSVQFSDTEAFF.

Concerning this clone: A junction end diverges from the germline sequence, so it may reflect a read error. The CDR3 here is CASTVAVSGYHGYTF. The CDR3 DNA reads TGTGCCAGCACCGTAGCCGTTTCGGGGTACCATGGCTACACCTTC. The J gene is TRBJ1-2, the V gene TRBV9, with D unresolved. The CDR3 has 15 residues. Germline values: CDR1 SGDLS, CDR2 YYNGEE.

This clone has a single count. The chain carries TRBV3-1 (or the pseudogene TRBV3-2) and TRBJ2-5, with 10 bases identical to TRBD2. Germline trimming cut 1 base from V and 5 bases from J; bases unmatched to any gene: 7. CDR3 length: 16 amino acids. Per germline, CDR1 LGHDT and CDR2 YNNKEL (reference sequence). The CDR3 region is CASSQVSSGGLETQYF. The CDR3 DNA follows: TGTGCCAGCAGCCAAGTTTCTAGCGGGGGTTTGGAGACCCAGTACTTC.

This sequence joins TRBV5-6 and TRBJ1-1, with 7 bases that match TRBD1. This CDR3 is built from 14 residues. V shed 2 bases and J 4 bases; nucleotides not matched to a gene: 5. Germline V lookup: CDR1 SGHDT, CDR2 YYEEEE. CDR3 in DNA: TGTGCCAGCAGCTTCATGTCAGGGGGCACTGAAGCTTTCTTT. This codes for CASSFMSGGTEAFF.

V and J are TRBV5-1 and TRBJ1-6; TRBD1 agrees at 10 bases. V was clipped by 5 bases and J by 9 bases; unmatched bases: 5. The CDR3 totals 14 residues. Germline values: CDR1 SGHRS, CDR2 YFSETQ. CDR3 DNA: TGCGCCAGCAGAGCAGGACAGGGGGGTTCACCCCTCCACTTT. This gives the protein CASRAGQGGSPLHF.

In this sample, this clone turned up once. The J gene is TRBJ2-2, the V gene TRBV4-1, with 12 bases aligning to TRBD2. The germline V gene encodes CDR1 MGHRA and CDR2 YSYEKL. The J segment lost 3 bases and the V segment lost 0 bases, leaving 5 bases of the junction unmatched. The CDR3 consists of 18 residues. CDR3 residues: CASSQDGGTSGYTGELFF. CDR3 nucleotide sequence: TGCGCCAGCAGCCAAGATGGGGGGACTAGCGGGTACACCGGGGAGCTGTTTTTT.

V is TRBV19 and J is TRBJ1-1; possible D gene TRBD1, 5 bases. Germline lookup yields CDR1 LNHDA and CDR2 SQIVND (reference sequence). Trimming shortened V by 6 bases and J by 4 bases, and 15 bases separated the two germline ends. This CDR3 is built from 14 residues. CDR3 amino acids: CASSLADGGTEAFF. The CDR3 DNA reads TGTGCCAGTAGCTTGGCGGACGGGGGCACTGAAGCTTTCTTT.

J is TRBJ2-1 and V is TRBV12-1; the table's D call, TRBD2, was not checked against the DNA. TRBV12-1 is given as a pseudogene. The CDR3 has 17 residues. This CDR3 reads CASSPSGSGGAYNEQFF. The CDR3 nucleotides read TGTGCCAGCAGCCCCAGCGGGAGCGGGGGGGCCTACAATGAGCAGTTCTTC.

The J gene is TRBJ1-2, the V gene TRBV7-9; D call uncertain. The CDR3 totals 13 residues. Germline V lookup: CDR1 SEHNR, CDR2 FQNEAQ (reference sequence). V was pared by 1 base and J by 5 bases, with 8 bases between. The CDR3 region is CASSLDLLYGYTF. For the CDR3, the DNA is TGTGCCAGCAGCTTAGATTTACTGTATGGCTACACCTTC.

V gene TRBV7-2 combines with J gene TRBJ2-3; D is possibly TRBD2 (5 bases). CDR3 length: 12 amino acids. The germline gives CDR1 SGHTA, CDR2 FQGNSA. The CDR3, as DNA: TGTGCTACCCCCGGAGGTGCAGATACGCAGTATTTT. The encoded protein is CATPGGADTQYF. Looking up the rest from reference TRBV7-2 and TRBJ2-3 gives the full variable domain: GAGVSQSPSNKVTEKGKDVELRCDPISGHTALYWYRQSLGQGLEFLIYFQGNSAPDKSGLPSDRFSAERTGGSVSTLTIQRTQQEDSAVYLCATPGGADTQYFGPGTRLTVL.

Turning to this clone: In the same sample, other DNA sequences code for this CDR3. This chain joins TRBV16 and TRBJ1-2, with TRBD1 matching over 8 bases. In germline, CDR1 is KGHSY, CDR2 FQNENV. Unmatched junction bases numbered 5, after V lost 4 bases and J lost 4 bases. The length of the CDR3 is 14 residues. The CDR3 loop reads CASSRQGSGYGYTF. The CDR3 DNA sequence: TGTGCCAGCAGCCGACAGGGGTCAGGCTATGGCTACACCTTC. The full variable domain, its missing parts supplied by reference TRBV16 and TRBJ1-2, is GEEVAQTPKHLVRGEGQKAKLYCAPIKGHSYVFWYQQVLKNEFKFLISFQNENVFDETGMPKERFSAKCLPNSPCSLEIQATKLEDSAVYFCASSRQGSGYGYTFGSGTRLTVV.

This clone was found a few times. Other DNA sequences of this sample code for an identical CDR3. This rearrangement joins TRBV12-3 or TRBV12-4 to TRBJ1-5, with D uncertain. This CDR3 has 12 amino acids. V dropped 3 bases and J dropped 7 bases, with 7 bases sitting between them. The CDR3 nucleotides read TGTGCCAGCAGTTTTAGGCGGCAGCCCCAGCATTTT. It encodes CASSFRRQPQHF.

This rearrangement joins TRBV13 to TRBJ1-2, with TRBD1 matching over 8 bases. Germline values: CDR1 PRHDT, CDR2 FYEKMQ (reference sequence). V was pared by 5 bases and J by 8 bases, with 10 bases of the junction left unmatched. This CDR3 is 14 amino acids long. The CDR3 DNA follows: TGTGCCAGCAGCCTCGGGACAGGTCCCCCGGGCTACACCTTC. It yields the protein CASSLGTGPPGYTF. Full variable domain (remainder filled in from reference TRBV13 and TRBJ1-2): AAGVIQSPRHLIKEKRETATLKCYPIPRHDTVYWYQQGPGQDPQFLISFYEKMQSDKGSIPDRFSAQQFSDYHSELNMSSLELGDSALYFCASSLGTGPPGYTFGSGTRLTVV.

The rearrangement links TRBV19 to TRBJ2-3; 9 bases are shared with TRBD2. Unmatched junction bases numbered 3, after V lost 2 bases and J lost 0 bases. The CDR3 has 16 amino acids. Looked up from germline, CDR1 is LNHDA and CDR2 is SQIVND (reference sequence). CDR3 nucleotide sequence: TGTGCCAGTAGTATAAAGGCGGGGGGGAGCACAGATACGCAGTATTTT. Its protein is CASSIKAGGSTDTQYF.

This clone was counted a single time. The CDR3 nucleotides read TGCGCCAGCAGCTTGGGGCGGGGTTACAATGAGCAGTTCTTC. Translation: CASSLGRGYNEQFF. The V call is TRBV5-1, the J call TRBJ2-1, with D possibly being TRBD2 (6 bases). Per germline, CDR1 SGHRS and CDR2 YFSETQ. This CDR3 has 14 amino acids. The V end was cut by 0 bases, the J end by 4 bases, with 8 bases between. Drawing the rest from reference TRBV5-1 and TRBJ2-1, the complete variable domain is KAGVTQTPRYLIKTRGQQVTLSCSPISGHRSVSWYQQTPGQGLQFLFEYFSETQRNKGNFPGRFSGRQFSNSRSEMNVSTLELGDSALYLCASSLGRGYNEQFFGPGTRLTVL.